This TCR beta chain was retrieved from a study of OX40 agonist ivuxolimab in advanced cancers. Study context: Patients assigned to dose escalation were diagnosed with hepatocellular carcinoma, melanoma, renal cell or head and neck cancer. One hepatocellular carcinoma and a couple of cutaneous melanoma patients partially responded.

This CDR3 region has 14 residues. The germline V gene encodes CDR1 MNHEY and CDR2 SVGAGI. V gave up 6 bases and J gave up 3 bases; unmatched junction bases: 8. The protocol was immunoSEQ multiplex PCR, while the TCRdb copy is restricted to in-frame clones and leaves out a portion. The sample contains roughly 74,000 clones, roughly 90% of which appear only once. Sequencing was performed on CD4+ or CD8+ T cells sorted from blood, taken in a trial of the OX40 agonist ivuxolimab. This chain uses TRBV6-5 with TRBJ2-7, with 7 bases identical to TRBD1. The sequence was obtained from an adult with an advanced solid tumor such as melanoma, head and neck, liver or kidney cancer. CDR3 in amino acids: CASSHQGEVYEQYF. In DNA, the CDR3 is TGTGCCAGCAGCCATCAGGGGGAAGTCTACGAGCAGTACTTC.